The rows below give T cell receptor beta chains drawn from one sample of a study of blood T cell repertoires in COVID-19. Profiling relied on immunoSEQ multiplex PCR, and the TCRdb table lists in-frame clones only, not all of them. This sample has 30,000 to 45,000 clones; roughly 90% occur once, and the top ten carry 9.5% to 13%. The sample consisted of peripheral blood. The source is an older man with acute or convalescent COVID-19. Each CDR3 is given with its conserved first and last residue. Each record gives: J gene, V gene, CDR3 length, CDR3 protein.

>TRBJ2-2|TRBV27|15
CASRRLAVNTGELFF
>TRBJ1-1|TRBV9|14
CASSVSTVNTEAFF
>TRBJ1-5|TRBV28|15
CASSLFSGGGQPQHF
>TRBJ2-7|TRBV10-3|15
CAISESWGREDEQYF
>TRBJ1-5|TRBV24-1|22
CATSDPNHRTGGPINSNQPQHF
>TRBJ2-5|TRBV10-3|15
CAIRRGFGTGETQYF
>TRBJ2-7|TRBV20-1|10
CSAWDRKSYF
>TRBJ1-3|TRBV18|18
CASSSGQGALLSGNTIYF
>TRBJ2-1|TRBV7-3|15
CASSPRLADYNEQFF
>TRBJ2-1|TRBV27|19
CASSSRRQGAIGSYNEQFF
>TRBJ1-5|TRBV5-6|15
CASSESQGANQPQHF
>TRBJ2-3|TRBV9|16
CASSQTASGIGDTQYF
>TRBJ2-1|TRBV7-9|15
CASSLRLAGGDEQFF
>TRBJ1-1|TRBV12-3/TRBV12-4|13
CASSPRVRTEAFF
>TRBJ2-7|TRBV11-2|15
CASSPGTGGLGEQYF
>TRBJ1-5|TRBV7-2|13
CASSLAQDSSQHF
>TRBJ1-5|TRBV7-8|13
CASSRDRDQPQHF
>TRBJ2-7|TRBV7-2|17
CASSLDGSASRGGEQYF
>TRBJ1-1|TRBV6-6|15
CASTGDSYMNTEAFF
>TRBJ2-3|TRBV11-2|15
CASSLNGQGPDTQYF
>TRBJ2-6|TRBV5-5|17
CASSFRGESSGANVLTF
>TRBJ1-3|TRBV7-9|14
CASSLGVSGNTIYF
>TRBJ2-3|TRBV6-5|15
CASSFGLAGGLAQYF
>TRBJ2-2|TRBV6-5|14
CASSSDRATGELFF
>TRBJ1-5|TRBV2|16
CASSVRGTLGNQPQHF
>TRBJ2-7|TRBV5-1|15
CASSSQGVSNGEQYF
>TRBJ1-2|TRBV6-5|13
CASIVSPNYGYTF
>TRBJ2-7|TRBV7-2|14
CASSLVAGENEQYF